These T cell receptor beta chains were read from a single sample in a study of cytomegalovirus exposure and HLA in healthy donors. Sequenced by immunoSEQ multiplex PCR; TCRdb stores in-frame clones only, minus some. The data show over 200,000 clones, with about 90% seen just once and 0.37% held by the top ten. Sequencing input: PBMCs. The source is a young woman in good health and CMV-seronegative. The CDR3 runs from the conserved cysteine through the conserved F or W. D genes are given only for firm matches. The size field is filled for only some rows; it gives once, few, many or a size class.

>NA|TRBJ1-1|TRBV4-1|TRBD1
TGCGCCAGCAGCCTAGACAGGGGGGAAGCTTTCTTT
CASSLDRGEAFF
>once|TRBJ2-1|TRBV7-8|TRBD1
TGTGCCAGCAGCGGATGGGACAGGGAATCCTACAATGAGCAGTTCTTC
CASSGWDRESYNEQFF
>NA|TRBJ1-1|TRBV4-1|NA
TGCGCCAGCAGCCTACCAGGACTCACTGAAGCTTTCTTT
CASSLPGLTEAFF
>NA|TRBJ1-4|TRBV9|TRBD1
TGTGCCAGCAGCGGTGGGACAGGGGGTCCTGAAAAACTGTTTTTT
CASSGGTGGPEKLFF
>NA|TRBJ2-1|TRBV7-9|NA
TGTGCCAGCAGTTCCCTAGGGGGGGCCTCCTACAATGAGCAGTTCTTC
CASSSLGGASYNEQFF
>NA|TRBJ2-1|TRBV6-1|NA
TGTGCCAGCGTGGCCAGGGGTTTGCATGAGCAGTTCTTC
CASVARGLHEQFF
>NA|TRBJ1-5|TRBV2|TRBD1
TGTGCCAGCAGCGGGACAGGGGGCAATCAGCCCCAGCATTTT
CASSGTGGNQPQHF
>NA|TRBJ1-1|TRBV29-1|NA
TGCAGCGTTGGTCAGGGGATCACTGAAGCTTTCTTT
CSVGQGITEAFF
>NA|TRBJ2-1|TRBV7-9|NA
TGTGCCAGCAGCTCCCTAGTAGCAGGGCGGTTCTTC
CASSSLVAGRFF
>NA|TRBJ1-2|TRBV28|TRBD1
TGTGCCAGCAGTCCGGGACAGGGATACGGCGGCTACACCTTC
CASSPGQGYGGYTF
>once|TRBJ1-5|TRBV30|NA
TGTGCCTGGAGTGTATCTCGAGGGTATAGCAATCAGCCCCAGCATTTT
CAWSVSRGYSNQPQHF
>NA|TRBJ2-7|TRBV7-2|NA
TGTGCCAGCAGCGCGGTCCTGGGCTCCTACGAGCAGTACTTC
CASSAVLGSYEQYF
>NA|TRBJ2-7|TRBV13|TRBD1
TGTGCCAGCAGCCCAAGGGACAGGGGGCTCTCCGAGCAGTACTTC
CASSPRDRGLSEQYF
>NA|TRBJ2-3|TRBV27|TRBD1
TGTGCCAGCAGTTTAGGGGACAGACACACAGATACGCAGTATTTT
CASSLGDRHTDTQYF
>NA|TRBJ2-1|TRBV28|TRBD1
TGTGCCACCTGGCAGGGGGATGAGCAGTTCTTC
CATWQGDEQFF
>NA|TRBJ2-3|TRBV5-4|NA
TGTGCCAGCAGCTTGGCGGGGAGTAGCACAGATACGCAGTATTTT
CASSLAGSSTDTQYF
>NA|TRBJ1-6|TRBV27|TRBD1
TGTGCCAGCAGTGACAGGGGGCTCTCCTATAATTCACCCCTCCACTTT
CASSDRGLSYNSPLHF
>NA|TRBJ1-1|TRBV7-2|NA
TGTGCCAGCAGCTCTAGACGGCAGAACACTGAAGCTTTCTTT
CASSSRRQNTEAFF
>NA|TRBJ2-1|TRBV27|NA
TGTGCCACCGCTCCGGGTGGATACAATGAGCAGTTCTTC
CATAPGGYNEQFF
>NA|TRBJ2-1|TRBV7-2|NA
TGTGCCAGCAGCCTCACGGTCGACAATGAGCAGTTCTTC
CASSLTVDNEQFF
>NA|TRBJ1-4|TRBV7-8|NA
TGTGCCAGCAGCTTCGACAGGTTACTCCCAACTAATGAAAAACTGTTTTTT
CASSFDRLLPTNEKLFF
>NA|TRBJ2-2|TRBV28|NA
TGTGCCAGCGCGGGATACAACACCGGGGAGCTGTTTTTT
CASAGYNTGELFF
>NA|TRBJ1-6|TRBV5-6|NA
TGTGCCAGCAGCTTGGTAGTTAATTCACCCCTCCACTTT
CASSLVVNSPLHF
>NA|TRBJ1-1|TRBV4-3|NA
TGCGCCAGCAGCCAATTGAAAGCGTATGACACTGAAGCTTTCTTT
CASSQLKAYDTEAFF
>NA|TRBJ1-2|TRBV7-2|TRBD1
TGTGCCAGCAGCTTATTACAGGGGGCGCCCGGCTACACCTTC
CASSLLQGAPGYTF
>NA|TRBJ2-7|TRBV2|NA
TGTGCCAGCAGTGTAGCGGTTAGCTCCTACGAGCAGTACTTC
CASSVAVSSYEQYF
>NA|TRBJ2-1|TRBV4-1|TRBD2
TGCGCCAGCAGCCAACCCGGGACTAGTAAGGGCAATGAGCAGTTCTTC
CASSQPGTSKGNEQFF
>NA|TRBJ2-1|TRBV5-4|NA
TGTGCCAGCAGCTACAGGGCCGACGCTTACAATGAGCAGTTCTTC
CASSYRADAYNEQFF
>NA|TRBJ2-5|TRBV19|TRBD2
TGTGCCAGTAGTACCAGCGGGGGGCCAGGGGAGACCCAGTACTTC
CASSTSGGPGETQYF
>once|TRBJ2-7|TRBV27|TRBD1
TGTGCCAGCAGCCACGCGGGACAGGGCTTCTACGAGCAGTACTTC
CASSHAGQGFYEQYF
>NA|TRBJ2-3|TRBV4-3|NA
TGCGCCAGCAGCCCCCAGGCGGGGCCTAGCACAGATACGCAGTATTTT
CASSPQAGPSTDTQYF
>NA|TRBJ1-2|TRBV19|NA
TGTGCCAGTAGTATAGGGACTTTTCGGGATGGCTACACCTTC
CASSIGTFRDGYTF
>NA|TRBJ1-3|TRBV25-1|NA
TGTGCCAGCGGGTTAGGGGGGGCTGGAAACACCATATATTTT
CASGLGGAGNTIYF
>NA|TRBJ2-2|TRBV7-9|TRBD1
TGTGCCAGCAGCTCCGGGGACAGGCCACCCGGGGAGCTGTTTTTT
CASSSGDRPPGELFF
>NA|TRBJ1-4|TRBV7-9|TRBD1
TGTGCCAGCAGCCGACCCGGGACAGGGGTTGAAAAACTGTTTTTT
CASSRPGTGVEKLFF
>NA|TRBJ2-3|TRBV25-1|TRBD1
TGTGCCAGCAGTGAAGGGGACAGGGCGTGGGATACGCAGTATTTT
CASSEGDRAWDTQYF
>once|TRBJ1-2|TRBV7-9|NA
TGTGCCAGCAGCTCCGTTATTAGGGGTGGGGACTATGGCTACACCTTC
CASSSVIRGGDYGYTF
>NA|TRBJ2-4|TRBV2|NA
TGTGCCAGCAAACGGGGGGCCGAAAACATTCAGTACTTC
CASKRGAENIQYF
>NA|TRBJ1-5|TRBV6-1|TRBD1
TGTGCCAGCATGACAGGGAGCCCCAATCAGCCCCAGCATTTT
CASMTGSPNQPQHF
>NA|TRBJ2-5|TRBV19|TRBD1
TGTGCCAGTAAGAGGACAGGGAACCAAGAGACCCAGTACTTC
CASKRTGNQETQYF
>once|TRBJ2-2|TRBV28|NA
TGTGCCAGCAGTTTGAGGGTAGACGGCACCGGGGAGCTGTTTTTT
CASSLRVDGTGELFF
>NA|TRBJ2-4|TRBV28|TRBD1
TGTGCCAGCAGTTCCCAGGGGGCAGACATTCAGTACTTC
CASSSQGADIQYF
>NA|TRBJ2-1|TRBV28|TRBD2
TGTGCCAGCAGTACGCTAGCGGGGGGGCAGAATGAGCAGTTCTTC
CASSTLAGGQNEQFF
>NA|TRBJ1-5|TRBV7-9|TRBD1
TGTGCCAGCAGTCAACAGGGGGTCCAGCCCCAGCATTTT
CASSQQGVQPQHF
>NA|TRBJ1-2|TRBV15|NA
TGTGCCACCAGCAGAGATCACGCGGGTGGTGGCTACACCTTC
CATSRDHAGGGYTF
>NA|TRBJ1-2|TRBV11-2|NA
TGTGCCAGCAGCCTAGGTAGTGCCCACTATGGCTACACCTTC
CASSLGSAHYGYTF
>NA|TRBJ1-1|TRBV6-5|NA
TGTGCCAGCAGTTATGGGAGCACAGCGAACACTGAAGCTTTCTTT
CASSYGSTANTEAFF
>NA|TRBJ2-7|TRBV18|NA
TGTGCAACGGGACTGACAACCTACGAGCAGTACTTC
CATGLTTYEQYF
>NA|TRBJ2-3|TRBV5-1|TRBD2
TGCGCCAGCAGCTTGGCGGGGGGGAGCCCAGATACGCAGTATTTT
CASSLAGGSPDTQYF
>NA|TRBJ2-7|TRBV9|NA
TGTGCCAGCAGCCCCGACAGGCCCTACGAGCAGTACTTC
CASSPDRPYEQYF
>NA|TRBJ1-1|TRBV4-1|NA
TGCGCCAGCAGCCTGGAGGGGGGGCTTACTGAAGCTTTCTTT
CASSLEGGLTEAFF
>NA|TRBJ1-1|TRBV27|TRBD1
TGTGCCAGCAGTTCCTTACAGGGGGCACAGGGTGAAGCTTTCTTT
CASSSLQGAQGEAFF
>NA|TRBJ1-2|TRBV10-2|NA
TGCGCCACCCTGGGAGGAGAGGGGTATGGCTACACCTTC
CATLGGEGYGYTF
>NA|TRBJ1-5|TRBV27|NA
TGTGCCAGCAGTTTGGACAGAGCTAATCAGCCCCAGCATTTT
CASSLDRANQPQHF
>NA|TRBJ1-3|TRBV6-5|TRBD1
TGTGCCAGCAAGACAGGGAGCTCTGGAAACACCATATATTTT
CASKTGSSGNTIYF
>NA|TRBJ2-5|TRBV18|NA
TGTGCCAGCTCACGAGGATGGGACCAAGAGACCCAGTACTTC
CASSRGWDQETQYF
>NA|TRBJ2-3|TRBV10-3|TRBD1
TGTGCCATCAGTGGGGGACAGGGGGCGACAGATACGCAGTATTTT
CAISGGQGATDTQYF
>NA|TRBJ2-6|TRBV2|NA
TGTGCCAGCACTTTTGGGGCCAACGTCCTGACTTTC
CASTFGANVLTF
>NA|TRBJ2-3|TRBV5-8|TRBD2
TGTGCCAGCAGCTTGGGTAGCGGGGGGGCCCCAGATACGCAGTATTTT
CASSLGSGGAPDTQYF
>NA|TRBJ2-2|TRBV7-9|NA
TGTGCCAGCAGCCAAGATTATGTAGCGGATAACACCGGGGAGCTGTTTTTT
CASSQDYVADNTGELFF